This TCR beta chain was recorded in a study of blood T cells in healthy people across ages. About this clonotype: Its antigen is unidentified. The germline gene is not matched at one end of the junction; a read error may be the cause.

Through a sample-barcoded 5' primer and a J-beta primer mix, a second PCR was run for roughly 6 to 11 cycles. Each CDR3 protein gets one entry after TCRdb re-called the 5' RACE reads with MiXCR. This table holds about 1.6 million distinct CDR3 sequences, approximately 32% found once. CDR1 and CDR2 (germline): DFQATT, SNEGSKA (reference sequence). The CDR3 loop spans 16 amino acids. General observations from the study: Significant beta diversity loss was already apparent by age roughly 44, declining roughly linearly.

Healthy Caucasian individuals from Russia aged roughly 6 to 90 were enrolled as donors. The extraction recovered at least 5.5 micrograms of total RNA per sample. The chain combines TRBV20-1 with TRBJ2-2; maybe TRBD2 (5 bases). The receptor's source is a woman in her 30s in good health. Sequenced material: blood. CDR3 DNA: TGCAGTGCTAGAGATGTTTTGATCGCGAACACCGGGGAGCGGTTTTTT. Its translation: CSARDVLIANTGERFF.